These T cell receptor beta chains were read from a single sample in a study of sequential checkpoint blockade in melanoma. TCRdb's copy holds only in-frame clones and misses some; the assay was immunoSEQ multiplex PCR. Of fewer than 20,000 clones in the sample, around 24% are singletons; the top ten hold more than 5.5%. The sample consisted of tumor tissue (inferred from file names), taken from a patient given nivolumab and ipilimumab in sequence. These receptors were taken from a human donor with melanoma. Both conserved end residues are trimmed from each CDR3. The listing skips clone size in some rows; elsewhere it reads once, few, many or a size class.

size,V,CDR3
-,TRBV6-8,ASRDRGGVTEAF
-,TRBV5-1,ASSVRDRSSYEQY
many,TRBV11-1,ASSFLKSGGDSLGNEQY
few,TRBV18,ASSPQSGGMENEQF
-,TRBV7-1,ASSPRQNYGYT
-,TRBV9,ASSVGLVAEQY
-,TRBV6-8,AISASLGTGNTGELF
few,TRBV6-8,ASSYWFTSSGNEQF
-,TRBV11-3,ASSRGQGAFRSGTYNEQF
medium-sized,TRBV6-8,ATQPNPGQNNEQF
-,TRBV19,ASRGQTHSNQPQH
-,TRBV11-3,ASSFGGDTGELF
-,TRBV18,ASSLQADYGYT
-,TRBV5-1,ASSFSGLNGNEQY
-,TRBV28,ASRSGVQPQH
few,TRBV18,ASSPRVQGGEEKLF
-,TRBV7-7,ASSLDLGRRGSGVETQY
few,TRBV6-8,ASSPDSTSYEQY